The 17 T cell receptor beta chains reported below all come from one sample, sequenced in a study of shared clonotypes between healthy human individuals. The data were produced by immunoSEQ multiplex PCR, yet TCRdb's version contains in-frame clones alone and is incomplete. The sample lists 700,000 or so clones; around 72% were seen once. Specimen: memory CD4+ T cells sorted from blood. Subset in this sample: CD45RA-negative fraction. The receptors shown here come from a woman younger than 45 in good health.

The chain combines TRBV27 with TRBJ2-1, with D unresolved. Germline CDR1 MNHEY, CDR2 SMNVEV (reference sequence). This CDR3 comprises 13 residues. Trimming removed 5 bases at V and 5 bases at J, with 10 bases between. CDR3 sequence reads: CASSDPPHNEQFF. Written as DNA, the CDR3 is TGTGCCAGCAGTGACCCCCCTCACAATGAGCAGTTCTTC.

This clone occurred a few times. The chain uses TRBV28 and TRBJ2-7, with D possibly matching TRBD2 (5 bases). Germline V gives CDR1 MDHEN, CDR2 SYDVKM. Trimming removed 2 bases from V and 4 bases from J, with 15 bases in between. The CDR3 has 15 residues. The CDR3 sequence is CASSLKGGLGYEQYF. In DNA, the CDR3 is TGTGCCAGCAGTTTAAAAGGCGGGTTAGGATACGAGCAGTACTTC.

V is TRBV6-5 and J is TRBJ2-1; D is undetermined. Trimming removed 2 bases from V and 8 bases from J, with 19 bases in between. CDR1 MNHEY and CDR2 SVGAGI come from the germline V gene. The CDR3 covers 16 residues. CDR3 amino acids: CASSYVTTPPIYEQFF. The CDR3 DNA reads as TGTGCCAGCAGTTACGTTACAACCCCTCCCATCTATGAGCAGTTCTTC.

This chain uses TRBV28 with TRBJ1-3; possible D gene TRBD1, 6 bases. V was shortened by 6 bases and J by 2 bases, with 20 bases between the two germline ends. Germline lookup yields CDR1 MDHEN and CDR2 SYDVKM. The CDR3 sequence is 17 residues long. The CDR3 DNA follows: TGTGCCAGCAGAAAATACGGACAGATAATAACTGGAAACACCATATATTTT. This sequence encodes CASRKYGQIITGNTIYF.

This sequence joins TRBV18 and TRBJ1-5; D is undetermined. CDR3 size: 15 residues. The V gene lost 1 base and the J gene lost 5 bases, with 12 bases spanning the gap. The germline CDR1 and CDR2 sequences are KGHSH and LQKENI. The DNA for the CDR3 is TGTGCCAGCTCACCACAGTCCGCGTTCGATCAGCCCCAGCATTTT. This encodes CASSPQSAFDQPQHF.

The DNA of the CDR3 is TGCAGCGTTGCAGTCACGGACGGGGAGCTGTTTTTT. Translated: CSVAVTDGELFF. J is TRBJ2-2 and V is TRBV29-1; D is undetermined. Trimming stripped 4 bases from V and 7 bases from J, with 10 bases between. The CDR3 has 12 residues. Germline CDR1 is SQVTM and CDR2 is ANQGSEA.

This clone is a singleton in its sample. The CDR3 loop is CASSQGTGGLAGQYF. The CDR3 DNA reads as TGTGCCAGCTCACAGGGGACAGGGGGATTGGCAGGGCAGTACTTC. The chain carries TRBV18 and TRBJ2-7, with 11 positions matching TRBD1. The CDR3 loop spans 15 amino acids. Germline trimming cut 4 bases from V and 9 bases from J; bases unmatched to any gene: 11. Germline-derived CDR1 and CDR2 are KGHSH and LQKENI.

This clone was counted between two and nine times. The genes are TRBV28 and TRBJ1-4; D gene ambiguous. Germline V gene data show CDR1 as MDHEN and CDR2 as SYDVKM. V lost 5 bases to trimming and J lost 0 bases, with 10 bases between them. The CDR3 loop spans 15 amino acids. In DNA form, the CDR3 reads TGTGCCAGCAGTGGCCTTGGGGCAACTAATGAAAAACTGTTTTTT. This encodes CASSGLGATNEKLFF.

The CDR3: CASSQDILRGETQYF. The DNA of the CDR3 is TGTGCCAGCAGCCAAGATATACTACGAGGAGAGACCCAGTACTTC. The chain links TRBV14 to TRBJ2-5; D ambiguous. The V end lost 0 bases, the J end lost 4 bases, and 12 bases lay between the germline ends. Germline CDR1 is SGHDN and CDR2 is FVKESK. The CDR3 contains 15 residues. The full variable domain, its missing parts supplied by reference TRBV14 and TRBJ2-5, is EAGVTQFPSHSVIEKGQTVTLRCDPISGHDNLYWYRRVMGKEIKFLLHFVKESKQDESGMPNNRFLAERTGGTYSTLKVQPAELEDSGVYFCASSQDILRGETQYFGPGTRLLVL.

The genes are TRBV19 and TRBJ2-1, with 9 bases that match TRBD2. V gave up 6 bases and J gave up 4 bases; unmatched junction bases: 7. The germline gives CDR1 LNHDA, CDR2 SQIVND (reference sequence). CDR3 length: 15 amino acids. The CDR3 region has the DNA TGTGCCAGTAGAGGCGGGAGGGCCAGGTACAATGAGCAGTTCTTC. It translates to CASRGGRARYNEQFF.

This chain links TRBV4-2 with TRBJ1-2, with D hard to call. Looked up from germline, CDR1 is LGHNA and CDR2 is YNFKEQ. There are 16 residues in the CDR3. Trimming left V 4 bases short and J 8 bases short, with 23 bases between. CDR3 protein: CASSPVHGEGVMGYTF. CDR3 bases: TGTGCCAGCAGCCCAGTCCACGGTGAGGGAGTTATGGGCTACACCTTC.

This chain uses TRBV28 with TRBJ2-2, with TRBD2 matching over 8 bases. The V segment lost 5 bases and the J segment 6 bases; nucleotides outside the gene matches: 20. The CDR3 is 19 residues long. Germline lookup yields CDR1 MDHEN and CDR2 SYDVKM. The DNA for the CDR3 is TGTGCCAGCAGTCCAAACACTTGGACTAGCCCACAATCGGCCGGGGAGCTGTTTTTT. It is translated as CASSPNTWTSPQSAGELFF.

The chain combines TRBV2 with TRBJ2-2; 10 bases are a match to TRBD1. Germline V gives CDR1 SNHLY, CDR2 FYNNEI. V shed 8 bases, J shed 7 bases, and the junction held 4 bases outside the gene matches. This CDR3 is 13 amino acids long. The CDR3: CASGDRGIGELFF. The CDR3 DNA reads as TGTGCCAGCGGGGACAGGGGCATCGGGGAGCTGTTTTTT. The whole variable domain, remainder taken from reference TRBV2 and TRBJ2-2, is EPEVTQTPSHQVTQMGQEVILRCVPISNHLYFYWYRQILGQKVEFLVSFYNNEISEKSEIFDDQFSVERPDGSNFTLKIRSTKLEDSAMYFCASGDRGIGELFFGEGSRLTVL.

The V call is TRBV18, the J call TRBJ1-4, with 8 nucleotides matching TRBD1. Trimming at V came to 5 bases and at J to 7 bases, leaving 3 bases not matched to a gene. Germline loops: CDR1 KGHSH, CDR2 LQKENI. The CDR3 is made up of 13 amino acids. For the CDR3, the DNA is TGTGCCAGCTCAGGACAGGGCGGTGAAAAACTGTTTTTT. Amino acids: CASSGQGGEKLFF. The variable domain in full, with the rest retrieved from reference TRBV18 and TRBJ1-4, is NAGVMQNPRHLVRRRGQEARLRCSPMKGHSHVYWYRQLPEEGLKFMVYLQKENIIDESGMPKERFSAEFPKEGPSILRIQQVVRGDSAAYFCASSGQGGEKLFFGSGTQLSVL.

The CDR3 here is CASSGRQGQETQYF. CDR3 sequence (DNA): TGTGCCAGCTCAGGACGACAGGGACAAGAGACCCAGTACTTC. This sequence joins TRBV18 and TRBJ2-5; 7 nucleotides line up with TRBD1. CDR3 size: 14 residues. CDR1 is KGHSH, CDR2 LQKENI, per germline. J gave up 2 bases and V 5 bases, and 5 bases lay outside the gene matches. The variable domain in full, with the rest retrieved from reference TRBV18 and TRBJ2-5, is NAGVMQNPRHLVRRRGQEARLRCSPMKGHSHVYWYRQLPEEGLKFMVYLQKENIIDESGMPKERFSAEFPKEGPSILRIQQVVRGDSAAYFCASSGRQGQETQYFGPGTRLLVL.

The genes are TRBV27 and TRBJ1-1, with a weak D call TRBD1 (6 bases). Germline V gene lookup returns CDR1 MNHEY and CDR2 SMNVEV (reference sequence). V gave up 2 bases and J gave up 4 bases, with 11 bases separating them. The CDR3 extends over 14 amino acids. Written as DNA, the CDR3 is TGTGCCAGCAGTTTACTGCAGGGGCCCACTGAAGCTTTCTTT. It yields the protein CASSLLQGPTEAFF.

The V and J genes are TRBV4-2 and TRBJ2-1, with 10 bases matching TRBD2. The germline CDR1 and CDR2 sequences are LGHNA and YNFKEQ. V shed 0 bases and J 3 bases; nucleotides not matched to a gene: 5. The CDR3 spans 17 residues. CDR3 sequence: CASSQEARLAGYNEQFF. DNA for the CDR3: TGTGCCAGCAGCCAAGAAGCCCGACTAGCGGGCTACAATGAGCAGTTCTTC.